The 20 T cell receptor beta chains below were found in one sample sequenced in a study of T cells in Graves' hyperthyroidism and ophthalmopathy. Using RNA transcripts as the source, TCR beta CDR3 regions were amplified. First-round RT-PCR targeting the TCR CDR3 was performed with the HTBI primer set. TCRdb re-derived calls from the multiplex PCR reads in MiXCR, one entry per CDR3 protein. The sample contains about 380,000 distinct CDR3 sequences, under 20% of which appear only once. Source material: blood. These receptor sequences come from a young man with Graves' ophthalmopathy.

This clonotype came up many times. This chain joins TRBV20-1 and TRBJ2-2; D is unclear. Germline V gene data show CDR1 as DFQATT and CDR2 as SNEGSKA (reference sequence). This CDR3 has 13 residues. Trimming stripped 6 bases from V and 5 bases from J, with 13 bases between. The CDR3 DNA follows: TGCAGTGCCGTGTCCATTGGGACCGGGGAGCTGTTTTTT. Protein: CSAVSIGTGELFF.

The chain employs TRBV3-1 and TRBJ1-4; TRBD1 is a possible D gene (5 bases). Per germline, CDR1 LGHDT and CDR2 YNNKEL (reference sequence). The CDR3 has 16 amino acids. The V end lost 4 bases, the J end lost 1 base, and 13 bases lay between the germline ends. CDR3 sequence reads: CASSLGTGVTNEKLFF. CDR3 in DNA: TGTGCCAGCAGCCTGGGGACGGGGGTAACTAATGAAAAACTGTTTTTT.

This clonotype has a count of ten or more. V and J are TRBV12-3 or TRBV12-4 and TRBJ2-3; D perhaps matches TRBD1 (5 bases). CDR3 length: 13 residues. V lost 3 bases and J 5 bases, leaving 9 bases between the germline ends. The CDR3 spells CASSFQGEDTQYF. In DNA form, the CDR3 reads TGTGCCAGCAGTTTTCAAGGGGAAGATACGCAGTATTTT.

The chain uses TRBV5-5 and TRBJ2-7; D is undetermined. Germline CDR1 and CDR2: SGHKS and YYEKEE (reference sequence). Trimming took 0 bases from V and 1 from J, leaving 8 bases between them. The CDR3 has 14 amino acids. This CDR3 is CASSLEDSSYEQYF. The CDR3, as DNA: TGTGCCAGCAGCTTGGAGGATAGTTCCTACGAGCAGTACTTC.

In this sample, this clonotype turned up many times. The junction and the germline gene differ at one end; a read error may be behind it. The chain has TRBV12-3 or TRBV12-4 and TRBJ2-7; the D gene could be TRBD1 or TRBD2 (5 bases each). CDR3 length equals 14 residues. CDR3 bases: TGTGCCAGCAGCTTAGTCGGGGCTAGCTACGAGCAGTACTTC. Translating gives CASSLVGASYEQYF.

This clonotype was found a few times. The J gene is TRBJ1-6, the V gene TRBV18; 7 bases match TRBD1. Unmatched junction bases numbered 2, after V lost 6 bases and J lost 6 bases. CDR3 length equals 13 residues. From germline, CDR1 is KGHSH and CDR2 LQKENI. In DNA form, the CDR3 reads TGTGCCAGCTCGGGGGACAGTAATTCACCCCTCCACTTT. It encodes CASSGDSNSPLHF. Combining the CDR3 with reference TRBV18 and TRBJ1-6 gives the whole variable domain NAGVMQNPRHLVRRRGQEARLRCSPMKGHSHVYWYRQLPEEGLKFMVYLQKENIIDESGMPKERFSAEFPKEGPSILRIQQVVRGDSAAYFCASSGDSNSPLHFGNGTRLTVT.

This clonotype was seen a handful of times. V gene TRBV20-1 combines with J gene TRBJ1-3; the D is unclear. Germline-derived CDR1 and CDR2 are DFQATT and SNEGSKA (reference sequence). This CDR3 has 14 residues. The V gene lost 1 base and the J gene lost 0 bases, with 7 bases spanning the gap. CDR3 bases: TGCAGTGCTAGAGTGATCCGCTCTGGAAACACCATATATTTT. Its protein product is CSARVIRSGNTIYF.

The rearrangement uses TRBV25-1 and TRBJ1-4, with TRBD1 matching over 9 bases. This CDR3 is 15 amino acids long. Germline CDR1 reads MGHDK; CDR2 reads SYGVNS. V gave up 3 bases and J gave up 8 bases; unmatched junction bases: 7. CDR3 region: CASSDQGTGNEKLFF. DNA of the CDR3: TGTGCCAGCAGTGATCAAGGGACAGGGAACGAAAAACTGTTTTTT.

The chain has TRBV19 and TRBJ2-7; 11 bases align to TRBD1. From germline, CDR1 is LNHDA and CDR2 SQIVND (reference sequence). The CDR3 sequence is 15 residues long. With 7 bases clipped from V and 3 bases from J, the junction kept 8 bases outside the gene matches. In DNA, the CDR3 is TGTGCCAGTAAAGGCCTCGGGACAGGGGGCTACGAGCAGTACTTC. Amino acid sequence: CASKGLGTGGYEQYF. Full variable domain (outside the CDR3, taken from reference TRBV19 and TRBJ2-7): DGGITQSPKYLFRKEGQNVTLSCEQNLNHDAMYWYRQDPGQGLRLIYYSQIVNDFQKGDIAEGYSVSREKKESFPLTVTSAQKNPTAFYLCASKGLGTGGYEQYFGPGTRLTVT.

This clonotype has a count of ten or more. CDR3 nucleotide sequence: TGTGCCAGCAGTCCTGACACCCTCCAGACCGGGACGGGCTACACCTTC. Protein: CASSPDTLQTGTGYTF. This chain joins TRBV28 and TRBJ1-2; D may be TRBD1 (5 bases). V lost 5 bases and J lost 8, with 24 bases in between. Germline V gene lookup returns CDR1 MDHEN and CDR2 SYDVKM. The length of the CDR3 is 16 residues.

The V and J genes are TRBV27 and TRBJ2-3; 13 bases are shared with TRBD2. V lost 5 bases, J lost 5 bases, and 10 bases stayed unmatched. The CDR3 consists of 17 residues. The V gene's germline CDR1 is MNHEY and CDR2 SMNVEV (reference sequence). CDR3 DNA sequence: TGTGCCAGCAGTACCGGACTAGCGGGGGCCACGGGAGATACGCAGTATTTT. Amino acids: CASSTGLAGATGDTQYF.

The sample holds a few counts of this clonotype. The chain joins TRBV4-1 to TRBJ1-2; 7 bases map to TRBD1. Germline trimming cut 0 bases from V and 6 bases from J; bases unmatched to any gene: 10. The CDR3 has 16 amino acids. Germline V gene data show CDR1 as MGHRA and CDR2 as YSYEKL. The CDR3 protein is CASSQDKTGWPHGYTF. CDR3 bases: TGCGCCAGCAGCCAAGATAAGACAGGGTGGCCCCATGGCTACACCTTC.

The CDR3 nucleotides are TGTGCCAGCAGCCTCGACACAGGGACTAATAATGGCTACACCTTC. Its protein is CASSLDTGTNNGYTF. V is TRBV7-8 and J is TRBJ1-2, with D maybe TRBD1 (6 bases). Per the germline V gene, CDR1 is SGHVS and CDR2 is FQNEAQ. V lost 5 bases and J lost 6, with 19 bases in between. The CDR3 consists of 15 residues.

This clonotype has a count of ten or more. The chain carries TRBV2 and TRBJ1-1, with 7 bases that match TRBD1. V shed 6 bases and J 11 bases; nucleotides not matched to a gene: 9. The CDR3 runs to 12 residues. Germline V gene data show CDR1 as SNHLY and CDR2 as FYNNEI. CDR3 amino acids: CASRTDRVKAFF. CDR3 nucleotides: TGTGCCAGCAGGACCGACAGGGTGAAGGCTTTCTTT.

This clonotype has a count of ten or more. V is TRBV18 and J is TRBJ1-6; no clear D. The ends were cut back, 2 bases at V and 6 bases at J, with 8 bases in the middle. CDR1 and CDR2 (germline): KGHSH, LQKENI. The CDR3 loop spans 14 amino acids. This chain's CDR3 is CASSPGRGNSPLHF. CDR3 bases: TGTGCCAGCTCACCAGGCCGGGGTAATTCACCCCTCCACTTT.

This clonotype was seen ten or more times. The chain links TRBV6-5 to TRBJ2-7, with D perhaps matching TRBD2 (6 bases). Germline V CDR1 and CDR2: MNHEY, SVGAGI. This CDR3 comprises 16 residues. V was trimmed by 2 bases and J by 0 bases, leaving 14 bases between them. The CDR3 reads CASSYAGGPGSYEQYF. CDR3 bases: TGTGCCAGCAGTTACGCCGGGGGACCCGGCTCCTACGAGCAGTACTTC.

This clonotype was counted ten times or more. The V gene is TRBV20-1, the J gene TRBJ2-7; D perhaps matches TRBD1 (6 bases). The V gene lost 3 bases and the J gene lost 2 bases, with 8 bases spanning the gap. The germline V gene has CDR1 DFQATT and CDR2 SNEGSKA (reference sequence). The CDR3 has 12 residues. The CDR3 loop reads CSASRGPYEQYF. The CDR3 bases are TGCAGTGCTAGCAGGGGACCCTACGAGCAGTACTTC.

A few counts support this clonotype. V gene TRBV29-1 combines with J gene TRBJ2-7; D tentatively reads TRBD1 or TRBD2 (5 bases each). Germline CDR1 SQVTM, CDR2 ANQGSEA. V was pared by 6 bases and J by 0 bases, with 12 bases between. The length of the CDR3 is 13 residues. CDR3 bases: TGCAGCGTGTCGGCGAGGGGCTCCTACGAGCAGTACTTC. As protein: CSVSARGSYEQYF.

The CDR3: CASSGGGDRGTDTQYF. The CDR3 DNA sequence: TGTGCCAGCAGCGGGGGGGGGGACCGAGGCACAGATACGCAGTATTTT. J is TRBJ2-3 and V is TRBV5-4; 7 bases are shared with TRBD2. From germline, CDR1 is SGHNT and CDR2 YYREEE (reference sequence). The CDR3 is made up of 16 amino acids. Trimming removed 4 bases from V and 1 base from J; junction bases left unmatched: 9.

This clonotype has at least ten counts. The CDR3 coding sequence is TGTGCCAGCAGTGTGACTAGCGGGGGGGACACAGATACGCAGTATTTT. This codes for CASSVTSGGDTDTQYF. This rearrangement joins TRBV2 to TRBJ2-3, with TRBD2 matching 14 bases. V was pared by 4 bases and J by 2 bases, with 2 bases of the junction left unmatched. The CDR3 extends over 16 amino acids. Germline V gene sequence: CDR1 SNHLY, CDR2 FYNNEI.